This T cell receptor (beta chain) originates from a study of early T cells in non-severe SARS-CoV-2 infection. In the study overall: Sequencing targeted bulk RNA from unsorted whole blood, leaving chains unpaired. The study, taken as a whole, reports: Sequences matched to VDJdb favored anti-spike CD8 responses, while private and CD4 specificities were missed.

Individual cDNA molecules carried attached unique molecular identifiers. MiXCR, run by TCRdb on the 5' RACE reads, gives a single entry per CDR3 protein. The sample yields about 16,000 distinct CDR3 sequences, approximately 5.4% seen once. The germline V gene encodes CDR1 MNHEY and CDR2 SVGAGI. The CDR3 sequence is 15 residues long. V gave up 0 bases and J gave up 0 bases, with 8 bases separating them. This clonotype was seen a handful of times. What it binds is unknown. Sequenced input: whole blood. The chain employs TRBV6-5 and TRBJ1-1, with D unresolved. This clonotype originated in an adult who was a healthcare worker with PCR-confirmed SARS-CoV-2 infection or an uninfected control (not recorded which). CDR3: CASSYSGNVNTEAFF. The DNA for the CDR3 is TGTGCCAGCAGTTACTCTGGAAACGTGAACACTGAAGCTTTCTTT.